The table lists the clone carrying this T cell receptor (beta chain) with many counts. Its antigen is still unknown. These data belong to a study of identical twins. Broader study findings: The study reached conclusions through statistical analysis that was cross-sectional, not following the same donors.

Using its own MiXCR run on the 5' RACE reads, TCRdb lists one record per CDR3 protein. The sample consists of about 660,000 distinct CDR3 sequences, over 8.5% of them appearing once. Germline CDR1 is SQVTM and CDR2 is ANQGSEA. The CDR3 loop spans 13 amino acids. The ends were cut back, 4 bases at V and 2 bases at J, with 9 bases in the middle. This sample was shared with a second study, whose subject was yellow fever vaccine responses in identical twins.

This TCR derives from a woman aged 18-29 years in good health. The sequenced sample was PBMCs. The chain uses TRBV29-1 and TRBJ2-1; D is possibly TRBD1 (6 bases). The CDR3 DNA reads TGCAGCGTTGCAGGGGTAGCCTACAATGAGCAGTTCTTC. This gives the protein CSVAGVAYNEQFF.